This TCR beta chain was identified in a study of blood T cells in healthy people across ages (dated by TCRdb to between 2015 and 2016). Concerning the study at large: In model experiments, template switching captured roughly one uniquely barcoded TCR beta cDNA molecule for every two T cells. To track age-related changes in TCR beta repertoire diversity, the study relied on deep sequencing normalized with unique cDNA molecular identifiers. Donors were grouped into four age groups: young (average approximately 16 years), middle-aged (39), aged (about 60) and long-lived (around 80). To avoid experimental bias, donors of different ages were spread randomly across the sequencing lanes. Using the same blood draw, the study looked at two additional independent replicas of 1 million unique cDNA reads for two donors, one aged 18 to 30 and the other aged 80 or older.

General conclusions and limits of the study: Because the CMV infection status of the donors was unknown, age-related changes in expanded clonotypes may potentially have been confounded. As age increased, observed TCR beta diversity per million T cells dropped in a roughly linear way, and a significant reduction was already evident by age 40. A strong correlation was found between observed TCR beta diversity and the percentage of naive T cells measured by flow cytometry. Compared with the aged group, the long-lived group had more naive CD4+ T cells, fewer expanded clones and increased TCR diversity, suggesting age selection. Because profiling used bulk unsorted PBMCs, naive and antigen-experienced compartments could not be compared conclusively. Total diversity estimates from one million sequenced T cells were considered lower bounds and underestimates.

Library construction relied on 5' RACE. The instrument given in TCRdb is Illumina HiSeq 2500. The second PCR ran for about 6 to 11 cycles and used a J-beta primer mix along with a sample-barcoded 5' primer. A template-switch 5' adaptor carrying 12 random nucleotides introduced a unique molecular identifier onto each TCR beta cDNA molecule. At least 2.5 million CDR3-containing paired-end reads were obtained from each sample. All of the RNA was converted into first-strand cDNA using the Mint cDNA synthesis kit, with a TRBC-specific oligonucleotide serving as the primer. After uracil-DNA glycosylase treatment, a first 18-cycle PCR used universal primers M1SS and BC2_uni_R on all cDNA. The paper's data handling went like this. Each sample was normalized by randomly selecting 1 million high-quality reads, each carrying a distinct molecular identifier. Reads sharing molecular identifiers were discarded rather than binned into consensus sequences. MiTCR, with a Q25 quality threshold and the strictest error-elimination algorithm, was used for CDR3 identification, clonotype clustering and error correction. A nonparametric unseen species model with Euler transformation was used to estimate lower-bound total TCR beta diversity. The raw public data were reprocessed by TCRdb itself: fastp quality trimming at Q25, MiXCR clonotype calling, in-frame beta chains only. When rows share a CDR3 protein, they turn into one entry using the most common DNA and genes. These V and J calls rely on TCRdb rather than the paper's analysis. In all, the sample holds about 1.7 million distinct CDR3 sequences, and 28% of those were seen once. The top ten constitute roughly 8% of the sample.

A word on this clonotype: There is no known antigen for this receptor. One base away there is no much larger clone; base qualities are not given.

Spanning cysteine to phenylalanine, the CDR3 consists of 15 amino acids. CDR3 DNA is the only sequence kept; it has 45 bases, read in frame from the first base. CDR1 is given as ENHRY and CDR2 as SYGVKD, both from the germline V gene. V trim: 5 bases; J trim: 5 bases; unmatched bases: 9. The 39 donors, aged 6 to 90 years, were systemically healthy Caucasian individuals from Russia. Each donor gave 8 to 10 milliliters of peripheral blood, drawn into EDTA-treated Vacutainer tubes. Ficoll-Paque density-gradient centrifugation was used to isolate PBMCs, with at least 6.5 million per sample. Trizol reagent was used to extract total RNA from PBMCs, with at least 5.5 micrograms per sample. For every donor, an aliquot of PBMCs went through flow cytometry to measure the percentages of naive CD45RAhigh/CD27high T cells.

The sample comprised blood. The receptor's source is a woman under 40 in good health. The V gene is TRBV10-3 and the J gene is TRBJ1-1; 9 junctional bases match TRBD1. The CDR3 reads CAISPPGQGGTEAFF. The DNA sequence follows: TGTGCCATCAGTCCACCGGGACAGGGAGGGACTGAAGCTTTCTTT.